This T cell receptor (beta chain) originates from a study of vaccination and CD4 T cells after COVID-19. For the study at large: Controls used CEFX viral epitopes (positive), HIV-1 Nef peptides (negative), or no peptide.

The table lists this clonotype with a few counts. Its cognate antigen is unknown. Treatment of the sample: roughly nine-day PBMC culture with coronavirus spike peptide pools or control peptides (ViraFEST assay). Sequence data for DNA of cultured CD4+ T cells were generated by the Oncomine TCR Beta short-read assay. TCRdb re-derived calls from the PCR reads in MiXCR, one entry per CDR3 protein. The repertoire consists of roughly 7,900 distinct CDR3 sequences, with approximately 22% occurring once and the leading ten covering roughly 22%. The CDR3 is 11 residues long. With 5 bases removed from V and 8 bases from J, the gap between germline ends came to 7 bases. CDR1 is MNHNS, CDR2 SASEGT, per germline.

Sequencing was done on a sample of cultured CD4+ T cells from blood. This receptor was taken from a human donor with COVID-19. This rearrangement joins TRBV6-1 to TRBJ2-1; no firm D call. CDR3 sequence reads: CASSPLDEQFF. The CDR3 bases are TGTGCCAGCAGTCCCCTGGATGAGCAGTTCTTC.